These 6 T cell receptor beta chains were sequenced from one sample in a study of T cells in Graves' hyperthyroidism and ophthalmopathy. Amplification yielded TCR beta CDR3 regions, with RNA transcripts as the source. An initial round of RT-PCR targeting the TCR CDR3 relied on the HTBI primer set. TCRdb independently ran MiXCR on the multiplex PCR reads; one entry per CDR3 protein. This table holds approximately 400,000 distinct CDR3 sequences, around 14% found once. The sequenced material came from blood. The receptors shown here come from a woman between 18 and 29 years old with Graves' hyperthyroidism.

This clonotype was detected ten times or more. CDR3 in amino acids: CSASVGYEQYF. In DNA, the CDR3 is TGCAGTGCTAGCGTGGGGTACGAGCAGTACTTC. The chain links TRBV20-1 to TRBJ2-7; D not resolved. Trimming left V 3 bases short and J 4 bases short, with 7 bases between. Germline CDR1 DFQATT, CDR2 SNEGSKA (reference sequence). This CDR3 is built from 11 residues.

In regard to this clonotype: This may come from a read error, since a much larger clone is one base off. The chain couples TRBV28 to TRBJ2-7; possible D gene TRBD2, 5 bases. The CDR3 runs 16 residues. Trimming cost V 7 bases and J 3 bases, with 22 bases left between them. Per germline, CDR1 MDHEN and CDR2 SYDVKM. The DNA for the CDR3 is TGTGCCAGCACCCCCCCCGGGGTCAGCGCTATCTACGAGCAGTACTTC. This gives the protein CASTPPGVSAIYEQYF.

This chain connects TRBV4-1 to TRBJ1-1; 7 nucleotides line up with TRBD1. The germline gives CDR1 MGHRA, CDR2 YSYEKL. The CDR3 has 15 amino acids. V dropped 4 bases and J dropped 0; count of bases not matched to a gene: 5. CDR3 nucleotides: TGCGCCAGCAGCCCGGGACAGTTGATGAACACTGAAGCTTTCTTT. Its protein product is CASSPGQLMNTEAFF.

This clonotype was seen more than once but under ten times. CDR3 residues: CASSQSSGTGYEQYF. DNA for the CDR3: TGTGCCAGCAGCCAAAGCTCCGGGACAGGCTACGAGCAGTACTTC. J is TRBJ2-7 and V is TRBV4-2; 8 bases are shared with TRBD1. V lost 2 bases, J lost 3 bases, and 6 bases stayed unmatched. Germline V gene lookup returns CDR1 LGHNA and CDR2 YNFKEQ. This CDR3 contains 15 residues.

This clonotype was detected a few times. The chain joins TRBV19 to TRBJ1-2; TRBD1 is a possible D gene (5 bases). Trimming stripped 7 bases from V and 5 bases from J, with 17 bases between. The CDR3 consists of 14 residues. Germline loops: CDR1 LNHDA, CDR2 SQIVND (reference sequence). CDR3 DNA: TGTGCCAGTAATAGTATACGGGGGAAATATGGCTACACCTTC. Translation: CASNSIRGKYGYTF.

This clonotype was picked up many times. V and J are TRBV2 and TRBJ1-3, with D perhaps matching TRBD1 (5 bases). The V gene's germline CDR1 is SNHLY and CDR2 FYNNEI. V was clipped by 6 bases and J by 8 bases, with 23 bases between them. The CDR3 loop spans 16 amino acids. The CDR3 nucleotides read TGTGCCAGCAGCGTCCAAGACAGTCGTACCCGATACACCATATATTTT. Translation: CASSVQDSRTRYTIYF.